The clone carrying this TCR beta chain turned up a few times. Its antigen is not known. Trimming left V 7 bases short and J 5 bases short, with 21 bases between. CDR1 is MNHEY and CDR2 is SMNVEV in the germline V gene (reference sequence). CDR3 length: 15 residues. The record originates from a study of radiotherapy plus CTLA-4 blockade in lung cancer. General study findings and limits: Radiotherapy was combined with ipilimumab, and tumor-derived TCR clones then expanded in blood.

CTLA-4 blockade with ipilimumab, together with focal radiation, was given to patients with chemo-refractory metastatic non-small-cell lung cancer. The data were produced by immunoSEQ multiplex PCR, yet TCRdb's version contains in-frame clones alone and is incomplete. In the table there are fewer than 65,000 clones, almost 85% of which are singletons. V and J are TRBV27 and TRBJ2-7, with a possible D match to TRBD2 (6 bases). The sample consisted of peripheral blood, taken from a patient treated with radiotherapy plus ipilimumab. This TCR derives from a human donor with non-small cell lung cancer whose response to radiotherapy plus ipilimumab could not be evaluated. CDR3 region: CASTIGAGGTHEQYF. The CDR3 nucleotides read TGTGCCAGCACCATAGGGGCTGGAGGGACCCACGAGCAGTACTTC.